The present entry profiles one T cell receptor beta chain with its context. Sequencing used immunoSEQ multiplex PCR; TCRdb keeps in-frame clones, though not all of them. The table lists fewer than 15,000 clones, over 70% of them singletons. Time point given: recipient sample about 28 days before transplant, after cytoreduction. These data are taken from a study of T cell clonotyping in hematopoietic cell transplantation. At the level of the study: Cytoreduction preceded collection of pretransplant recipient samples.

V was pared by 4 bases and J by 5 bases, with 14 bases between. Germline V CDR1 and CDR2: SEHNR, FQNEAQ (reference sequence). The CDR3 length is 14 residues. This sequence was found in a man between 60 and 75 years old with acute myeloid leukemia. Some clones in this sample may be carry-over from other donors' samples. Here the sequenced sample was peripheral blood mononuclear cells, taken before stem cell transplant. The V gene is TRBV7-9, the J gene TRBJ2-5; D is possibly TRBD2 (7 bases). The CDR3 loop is CASSWGGALETQYF. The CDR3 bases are TGTGCCAGCAGCTGGGGGGGGGCCCTGGAGACCCAGTACTTC.